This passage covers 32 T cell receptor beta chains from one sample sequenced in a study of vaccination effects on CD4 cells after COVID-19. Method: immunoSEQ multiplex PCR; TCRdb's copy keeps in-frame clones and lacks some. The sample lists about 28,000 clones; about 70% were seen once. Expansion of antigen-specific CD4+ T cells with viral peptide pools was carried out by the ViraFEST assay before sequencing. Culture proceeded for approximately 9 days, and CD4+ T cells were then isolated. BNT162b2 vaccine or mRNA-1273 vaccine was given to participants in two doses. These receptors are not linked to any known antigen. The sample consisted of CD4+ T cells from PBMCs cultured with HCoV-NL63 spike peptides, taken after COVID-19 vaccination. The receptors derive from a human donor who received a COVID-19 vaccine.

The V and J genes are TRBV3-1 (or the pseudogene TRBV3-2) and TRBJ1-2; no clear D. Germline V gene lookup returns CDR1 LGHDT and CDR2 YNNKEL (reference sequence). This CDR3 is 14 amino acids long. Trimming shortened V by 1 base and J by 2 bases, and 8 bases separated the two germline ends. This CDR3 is CASSQVTENYGYTF. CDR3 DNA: TGTGCCAGCAGCCAAGTCACAGAAAACTATGGCTACACCTTC.

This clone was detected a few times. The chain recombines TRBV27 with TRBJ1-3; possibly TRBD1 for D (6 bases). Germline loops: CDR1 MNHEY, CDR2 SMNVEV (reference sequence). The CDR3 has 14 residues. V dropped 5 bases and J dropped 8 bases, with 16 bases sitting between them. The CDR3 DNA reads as TGTGCCAGCAGTGGAAACAGGGAGGCTCACACCATATATTTT. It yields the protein CASSGNREAHTIYF.

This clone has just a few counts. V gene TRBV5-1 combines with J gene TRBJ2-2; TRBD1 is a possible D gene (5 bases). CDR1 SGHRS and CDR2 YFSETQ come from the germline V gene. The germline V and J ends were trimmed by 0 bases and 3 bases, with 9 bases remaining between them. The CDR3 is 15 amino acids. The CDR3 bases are TGCGCCAGCAGCTTGGCAGGGTTGGACACCGGGGAGCTGTTTTTT. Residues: CASSLAGLDTGELFF.

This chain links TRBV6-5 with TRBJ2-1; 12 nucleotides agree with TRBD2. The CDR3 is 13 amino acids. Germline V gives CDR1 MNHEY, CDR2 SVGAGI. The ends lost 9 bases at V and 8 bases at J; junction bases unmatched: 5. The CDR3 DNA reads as TGTGCCAGTCGACTAGCGGGGGCGTATGAGCAGTTCTTC. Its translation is CASRLAGAYEQFF.

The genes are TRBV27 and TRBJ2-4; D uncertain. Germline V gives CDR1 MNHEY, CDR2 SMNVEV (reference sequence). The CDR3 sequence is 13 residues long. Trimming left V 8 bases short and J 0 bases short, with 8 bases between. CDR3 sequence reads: CASLSLAKNIQYF. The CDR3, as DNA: TGTGCCAGCCTTTCTCTAGCCAAAAACATTCAGTACTTC.

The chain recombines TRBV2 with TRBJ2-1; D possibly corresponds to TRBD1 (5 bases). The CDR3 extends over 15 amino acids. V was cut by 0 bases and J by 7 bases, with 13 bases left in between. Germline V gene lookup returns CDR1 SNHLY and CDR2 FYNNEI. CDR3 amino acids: CASSEALTGTNEQFF. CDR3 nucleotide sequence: TGTGCCAGCAGTGAAGCTTTAACAGGTACTAATGAGCAGTTCTTC.

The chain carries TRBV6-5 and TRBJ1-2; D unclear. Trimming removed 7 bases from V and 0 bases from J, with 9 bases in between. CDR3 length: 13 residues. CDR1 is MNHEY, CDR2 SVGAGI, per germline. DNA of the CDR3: TGTGCCAGCAATATACCGCCTAACTATGGCTACACCTTC. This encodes CASNIPPNYGYTF.

The CDR3, as DNA: TGTGCCAGCTCACCACTCAGGGATGATGGCTACACCTTC. As protein: CASSPLRDDGYTF. The chain joins TRBV18 to TRBJ1-2; maybe TRBD1 (5 bases). This CDR3 has 13 amino acids. The V and J ends lost 1 base and 6 bases respectively, with 9 bases between them. Germline V gives CDR1 KGHSH, CDR2 LQKENI.

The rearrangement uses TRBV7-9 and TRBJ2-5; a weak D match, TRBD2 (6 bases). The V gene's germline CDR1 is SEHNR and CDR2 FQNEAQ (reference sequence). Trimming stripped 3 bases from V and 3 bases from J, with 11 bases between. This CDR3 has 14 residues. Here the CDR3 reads CASSFSGGKETQYF. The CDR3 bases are TGTGCCAGCAGCTTTAGTGGAGGGAAAGAGACCCAGTACTTC.

Here the CDR3 DNA reads TGTGCCAGCCGGGACAATAATTCACCCCTCCACTTT. It codes for CASRDNNSPLHF. V and J are TRBV6-5 and TRBJ1-6; TRBD1 is a possible D gene (6 bases). This CDR3 has 12 residues. Trimming took 8 bases from V and 5 from J, leaving 7 bases between them. In germline, CDR1 is MNHEY, CDR2 SVGAGI.

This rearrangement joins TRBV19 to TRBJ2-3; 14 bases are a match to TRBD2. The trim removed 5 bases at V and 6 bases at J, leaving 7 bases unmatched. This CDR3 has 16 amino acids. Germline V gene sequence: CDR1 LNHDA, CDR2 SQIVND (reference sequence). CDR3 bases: TGTGCCAGTAGTGGACGACTAGCGGGGGGGCTGGATACGCAGTATTTT. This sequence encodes CASSGRLAGGLDTQYF. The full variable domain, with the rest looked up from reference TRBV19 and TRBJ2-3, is DGGITQSPKYLFRKEGQNVTLSCEQNLNHDAMYWYRQDPGQGLRLIYYSQIVNDFQKGDIAEGYSVSREKKESFPLTVTSAQKNPTAFYLCASSGRLAGGLDTQYFGPGTRLTVL.

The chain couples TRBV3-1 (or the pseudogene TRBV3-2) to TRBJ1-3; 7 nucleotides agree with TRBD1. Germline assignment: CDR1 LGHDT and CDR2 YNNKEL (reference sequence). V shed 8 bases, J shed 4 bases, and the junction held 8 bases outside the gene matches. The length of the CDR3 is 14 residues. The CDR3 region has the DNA TGTGCCAGCGCCTCAGACAGGGTCGGAAACACCATATATTTT. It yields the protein CASASDRVGNTIYF.

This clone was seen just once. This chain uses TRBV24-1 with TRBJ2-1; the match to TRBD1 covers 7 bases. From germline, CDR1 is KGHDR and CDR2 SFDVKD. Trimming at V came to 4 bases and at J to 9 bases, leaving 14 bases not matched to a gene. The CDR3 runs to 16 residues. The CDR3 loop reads CATSELPDRVGGEQFF. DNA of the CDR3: TGTGCCACCAGTGAACTCCCAGACAGGGTGGGCGGTGAGCAGTTCTTC.

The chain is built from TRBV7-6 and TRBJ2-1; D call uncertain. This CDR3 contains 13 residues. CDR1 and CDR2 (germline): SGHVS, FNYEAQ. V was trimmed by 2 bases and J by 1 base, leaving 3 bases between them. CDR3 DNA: TGTGCCAGCAGCTTAATTTCCTACAATGAGCAGTTCTTC. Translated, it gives CASSLISYNEQFF.

In DNA, the CDR3 is TGTGCCAGCAGTAGGGAAGCAGGGGCCAACGTCCTGACTTTC. Protein sequence: CASSREAGANVLTF. The J gene is TRBJ2-6, the V gene TRBV2; D not certain. V was clipped by 5 bases and J by 4 bases, with 9 bases between them. Germline CDR1 and CDR2: SNHLY and FYNNEI. This CDR3 region has 14 residues.

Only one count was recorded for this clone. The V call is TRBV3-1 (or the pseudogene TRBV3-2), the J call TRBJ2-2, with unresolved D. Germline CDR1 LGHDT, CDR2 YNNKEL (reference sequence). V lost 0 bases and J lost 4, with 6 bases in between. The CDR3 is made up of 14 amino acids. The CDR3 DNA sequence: TGTGCCAGCAGCCAAGAGCATTTCACCGGGGAGCTGTTTTTT. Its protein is CASSQEHFTGELFF.

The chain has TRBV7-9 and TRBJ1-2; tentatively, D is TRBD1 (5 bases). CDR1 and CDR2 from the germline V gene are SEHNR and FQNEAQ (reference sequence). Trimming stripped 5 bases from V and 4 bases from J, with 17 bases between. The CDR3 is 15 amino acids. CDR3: CASSETTAISYGYTF. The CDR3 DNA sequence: TGTGCCAGCAGCGAAACGACAGCCATTTCCTATGGCTACACCTTC.

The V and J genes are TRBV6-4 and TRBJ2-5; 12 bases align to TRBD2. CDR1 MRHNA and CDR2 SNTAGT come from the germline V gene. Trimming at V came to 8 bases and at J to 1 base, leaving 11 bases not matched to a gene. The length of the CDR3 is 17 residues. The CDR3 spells CASEHSPSGRAQETQYF. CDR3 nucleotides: TGTGCCAGCGAACATTCTCCTAGCGGGAGGGCCCAAGAGACCCAGTACTTC.

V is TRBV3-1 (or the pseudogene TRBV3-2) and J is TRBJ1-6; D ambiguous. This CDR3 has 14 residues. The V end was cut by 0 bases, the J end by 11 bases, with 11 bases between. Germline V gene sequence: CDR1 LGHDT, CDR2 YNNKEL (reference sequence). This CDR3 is CASSQDERFTPLHF. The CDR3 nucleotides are TGTGCCAGCAGCCAAGACGAGAGGTTTACACCCCTCCACTTT.

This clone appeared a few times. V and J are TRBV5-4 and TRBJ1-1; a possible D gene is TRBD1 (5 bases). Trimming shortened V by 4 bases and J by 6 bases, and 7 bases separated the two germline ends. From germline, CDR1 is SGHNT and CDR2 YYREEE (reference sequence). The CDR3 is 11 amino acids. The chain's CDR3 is CASSRGPEAFF. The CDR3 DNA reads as TGTGCCAGCAGCCGGGGCCCTGAAGCTTTCTTT.

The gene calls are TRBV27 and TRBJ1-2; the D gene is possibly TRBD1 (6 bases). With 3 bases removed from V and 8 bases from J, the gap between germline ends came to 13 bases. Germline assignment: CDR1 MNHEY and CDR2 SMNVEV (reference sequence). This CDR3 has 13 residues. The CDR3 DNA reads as TGTGCCAGCAGTTTTCGGGGGGCGCAGGGCTACACCTTC. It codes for CASSFRGAQGYTF.

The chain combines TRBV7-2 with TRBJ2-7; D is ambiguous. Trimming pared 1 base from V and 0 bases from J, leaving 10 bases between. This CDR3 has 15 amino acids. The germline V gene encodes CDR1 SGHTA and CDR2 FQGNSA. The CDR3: CASSLGPVPSYEQYF. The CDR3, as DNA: TGTGCCAGCAGCTTAGGGCCTGTTCCCTCCTACGAGCAGTACTTC.

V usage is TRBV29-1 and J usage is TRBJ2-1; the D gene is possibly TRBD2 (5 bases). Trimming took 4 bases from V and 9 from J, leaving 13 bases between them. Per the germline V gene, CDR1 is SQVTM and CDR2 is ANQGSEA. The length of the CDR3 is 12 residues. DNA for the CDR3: TGCAGCGTTGGAACTAGTTTGGGTGAGCAGTTCTTC. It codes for CSVGTSLGEQFF.

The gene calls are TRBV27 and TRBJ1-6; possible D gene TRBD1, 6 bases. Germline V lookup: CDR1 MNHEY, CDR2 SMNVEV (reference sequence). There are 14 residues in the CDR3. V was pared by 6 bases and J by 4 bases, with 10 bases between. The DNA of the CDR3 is TGTGCCAGCAGAGCCGGACAGTATAATTCACCCCTCCACTTT. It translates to CASRAGQYNSPLHF.

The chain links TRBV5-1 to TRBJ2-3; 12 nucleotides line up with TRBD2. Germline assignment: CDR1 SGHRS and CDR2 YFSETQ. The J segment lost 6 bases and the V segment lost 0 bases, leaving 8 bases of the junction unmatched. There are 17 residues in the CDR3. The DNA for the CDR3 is TGCGCCAGCAGCTTGGGAGCTAGCGGGGGGGCCAGGGATACGCAGTATTTT. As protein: CASSLGASGGARDTQYF.

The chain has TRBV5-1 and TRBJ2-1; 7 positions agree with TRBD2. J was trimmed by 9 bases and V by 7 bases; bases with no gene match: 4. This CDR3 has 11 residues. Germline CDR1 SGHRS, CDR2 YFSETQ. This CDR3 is CASFGGGEQFF. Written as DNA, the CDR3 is TGCGCCAGCTTCGGCGGGGGTGAGCAGTTCTTC.

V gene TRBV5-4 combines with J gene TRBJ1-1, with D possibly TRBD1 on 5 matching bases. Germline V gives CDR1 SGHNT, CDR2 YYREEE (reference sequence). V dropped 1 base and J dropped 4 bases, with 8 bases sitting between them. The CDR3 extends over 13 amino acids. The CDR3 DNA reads TGTGCCAGCAGCTTGTGGGGGGGCACTGAAGCTTTCTTT. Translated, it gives CASSLWGGTEAFF.

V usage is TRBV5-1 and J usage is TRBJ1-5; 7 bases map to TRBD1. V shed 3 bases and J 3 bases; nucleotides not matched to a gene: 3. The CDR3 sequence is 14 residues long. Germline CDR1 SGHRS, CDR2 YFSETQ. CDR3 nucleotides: TGCGCCAGCAGCTCGGGACAGAACAATCAGCCCCAGCATTTT. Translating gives CASSSGQNNQPQHF.

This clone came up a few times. Here the CDR3 reads CAIRTGDNSPLHF. CDR3 sequence (DNA): TGTGCCATACGGACAGGGGATAATTCACCCCTCCACTTT. V and J are TRBV10-3 and TRBJ1-6; 9 positions agree with TRBD1. The germline gives CDR1 ENHRY, CDR2 SYGVKD. The CDR3 covers 13 residues. Trimming removed 9 bases from V and 5 bases from J; junction bases left unmatched: 2.

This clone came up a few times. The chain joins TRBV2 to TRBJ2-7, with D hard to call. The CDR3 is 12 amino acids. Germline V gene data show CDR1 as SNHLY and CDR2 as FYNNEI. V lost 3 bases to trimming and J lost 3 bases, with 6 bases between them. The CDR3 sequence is CASSDRYYEQYF. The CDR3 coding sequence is TGTGCCAGCAGTGACCGGTACTACGAGCAGTACTTC.

The CDR3 spells CASSEKKRGSEQYF. The CDR3, as DNA: TGCGCCAGCAGTGAGAAAAAGCGGGGAAGCGAGCAGTACTTC. This chain joins TRBV10-2 and TRBJ2-7; 7 bases agree with TRBD2. The trim removed 2 bases at V and 6 bases at J, leaving 7 bases unmatched. CDR1 is WSHSY and CDR2 is SAAADI in the germline V gene. This CDR3 is built from 14 residues.

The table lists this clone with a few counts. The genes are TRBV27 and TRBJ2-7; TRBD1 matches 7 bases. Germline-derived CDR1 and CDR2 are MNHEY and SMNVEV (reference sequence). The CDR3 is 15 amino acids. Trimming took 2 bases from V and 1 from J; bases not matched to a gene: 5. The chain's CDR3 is CASSLKRQGSYEQYF. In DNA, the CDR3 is TGTGCCAGCAGTTTAAAAAGACAGGGATCCTACGAGCAGTACTTC.